The 18 T cell receptor beta chains listed next were all sequenced from one sample in a study of cytomegalovirus exposure and HLA in healthy donors. Use of 60 Vbeta and 13 Jbeta primers characterized the PCR. Clones were sequenced by immunoSEQ multiplex PCR, and TCRdb holds only the in-frame ones, with some missing. This listing includes 200,000 or so clones. Sequences were obtained from PBMCs. These receptors were collected from a girl aged 2 to 9 in good health and CMV-seropositive.

CDR3 sequence (DNA): TGTGCCAGCAGTGGCCAGGCATTTAGCGGATCTAGCACAGATACGCAGTATTTT. This translates into CASSGQAFSGSSTDTQYF. The chain joins TRBV6-1 to TRBJ2-3, with D perhaps TRBD2 (6 bases). The CDR3 has 18 amino acids. Trimming took 4 bases from V and 0 from J, leaving 20 bases between them. CDR1 MNHNS and CDR2 SASEGT come from the germline V gene.

The rearrangement joins TRBV7-8 to TRBJ2-1; D call uncertain. V shed 5 bases and J shed 5 bases, with 19 bases lying between them. Per germline, CDR1 SGHVS and CDR2 FQNEAQ. The length of the CDR3 is 16 residues. CDR3 sequence reads: CASSPISSNLDNEQFF. As DNA, the CDR3 is TGTGCCAGCAGCCCGATCTCTAGTAACCTCGACAATGAGCAGTTCTTC.

The V call is TRBV7-6, the J call TRBJ1-2, with 7 positions matching TRBD1. The CDR3 length is 14 residues. J was trimmed by 6 bases and V by 2 bases; bases with no gene match: 6. The germline V gene encodes CDR1 SGHVS and CDR2 FNYEAQ. CDR3 residues: CASSLSAGGNGYTF. The CDR3 DNA is TGTGCCAGCAGCTTATCTGCAGGGGGGAATGGCTACACCTTC. The variable domain in full, with the rest retrieved from reference TRBV7-6 and TRBJ1-2, is GAGVSQSPRYKVTKRGQDVALRCDPISGHVSLYWYRQALGQGPEFLTYFNYEAQQDKSGLPNDRFSAERPEGSISTLTIQRTEQRDSAMYRCASSLSAGGNGYTFGSGTRLTVV.

This chain's CDR3 is CASTTSADYNEQFF. CDR3 DNA sequence: TGCGCCAGCACCACTAGCGCCGATTACAATGAGCAGTTCTTC. The chain employs TRBV5-1 and TRBJ2-7; 7 bases line up with TRBD2. The J call may be faulty, since TRBJ2-1 better matches the DNA end. Germline CDR1 and CDR2: SGHRS and YFSETQ. The CDR3 extends over 14 amino acids.

The chain is built from TRBV27 and TRBJ2-3, with D tentatively TRBD2 (6 bases). This CDR3 contains 15 residues. V was cut by 2 bases and J by 1 base, with 10 bases left in between. Germline V CDR1 and CDR2: MNHEY, SMNVEV (reference sequence). Here the CDR3 DNA reads TGTGCCAGCAGTTTAACTAGCCGACGCACAGATACGCAGTATTTT. It translates to CASSLTSRRTDTQYF.

V gene TRBV30 combines with J gene TRBJ2-2; 9 nucleotides match TRBD1. CDR1 GTSNPN and CDR2 SVGIG come from the germline V gene (reference sequence). The J segment lost 5 bases and the V segment lost 5 bases, leaving 6 bases of the junction unmatched. This CDR3 region has 14 residues. In DNA form, the CDR3 reads TGTGCCTGGCCTACCGGGACAGGGACCGGGGAGCTGTTTTTT. It yields the protein CAWPTGTGTGELFF.

The V and J genes are TRBV6-1 and TRBJ2-1; 10 nucleotides align to TRBD2. The CDR3 is made up of 16 amino acids. V lost 0 bases to trimming and J lost 9 bases; unmatched junction nucleotides: 8. Germline V lookup: CDR1 MNHNS, CDR2 SASEGT. The CDR3 DNA is TGTGCCAGCAGTGAAGCTGGGCTAGCGGGAGTTCCTGAGCAGTTCTTC. Translated: CASSEAGLAGVPEQFF.

The chain links TRBV18 to TRBJ1-3; no definite D call. Germline V gene data show CDR1 as KGHSH and CDR2 as LQKENI. The CDR3 has 16 residues. V dropped 1 base and J dropped 4 bases, with 14 bases sitting between them. CDR3 in amino acids: CASSPRARHEGNTIYF. As DNA, the CDR3 is TGTGCCAGCTCACCACGGGCCCGTCACGAAGGAAACACCATATATTTT.

CDR3 DNA: TGTGCCAGCAGCCCCACAGGGGCCTTTAACTATGGCTACACCTTC. As protein: CASSPTGAFNYGYTF. This chain connects TRBV28 to TRBJ1-2, with TRBD1 matching over 7 bases. From germline, CDR1 is MDHEN and CDR2 SYDVKM. V shed 6 bases and J 1 base; nucleotides not matched to a gene: 8. This CDR3 comprises 15 residues.

This chain links TRBV20-1 with TRBJ1-1; D uncertain. The CDR3 runs 11 residues. The germline V gene has CDR1 DFQATT and CDR2 SNEGSKA (reference sequence). The V and J ends lost 0 bases and 5 bases respectively, with 4 bases between them. The CDR3 here is CSARDSTEAFF. Here the CDR3 DNA reads TGCAGTGCTAGAGATTCTACTGAAGCTTTCTTT.

This chain uses TRBV29-1 with TRBJ1-2; 9 nucleotides match TRBD1. Trimming cost V 5 bases and J 8 bases; bases outside gene matches: 12. The CDR3 consists of 14 residues. The germline CDR1 and CDR2 sequences are SQVTM and ANQGSEA. The CDR3 region is CSVSQYRGLGGYTF. CDR3 sequence (DNA): TGCAGCGTTTCCCAATACAGGGGGCTGGGAGGCTACACCTTC.

V is TRBV5-4 and J is TRBJ2-3; 11 bases agree with TRBD1. CDR1 and CDR2 from the germline V gene are SGHNT and YYREEE (reference sequence). This CDR3 region has 16 residues. V lost 0 bases, J lost 4 bases, and 4 bases stayed unmatched. This CDR3 is CASSLAEGQGADTQYF. CDR3 in DNA: TGTGCCAGCAGCTTGGCGGAGGGACAGGGGGCAGATACGCAGTATTTT.

The V call is TRBV15, the J call TRBJ2-7, with D possibly being TRBD2 (6 bases). V was shortened by 4 bases and J by 3 bases, with 28 bases between the two germline ends. The CDR3 has 19 amino acids. Per the germline V gene, CDR1 is LNHNV and CDR2 is YYDKDF (reference sequence). The CDR3 loop reads CATSTPQDGLAKNVYEQYF. As DNA, the CDR3 is TGTGCCACCAGCACGCCCCAAGACGGGCTAGCGAAAAACGTCTACGAGCAGTACTTC.

This rearrangement joins TRBV19 to TRBJ1-3, with no clear D. Trimming pared 3 bases from V and 0 bases from J, leaving 15 bases between. In germline, CDR1 is LNHDA, CDR2 SQIVND (reference sequence). CDR3 size: 17 residues. CDR3 bases: TGTGCCAGTAGTATGGCGAGGGCAGAAGTCTCTGGAAACACCATATATTTT. This translates into CASSMARAEVSGNTIYF.

J is TRBJ2-5 and V is TRBV28; D might be TRBD2 (6 bases). This CDR3 is built from 14 residues. The V gene's germline CDR1 is MDHEN and CDR2 SYDVKM. V shed 4 bases and J shed 5 bases, with 14 bases lying between them. The CDR3 loop reads CASSSPSVGETQYF. Here the CDR3 DNA reads TGTGCCAGCAGTTCTCCTAGCGTGGGGGAGACCCAGTACTTC.

The V call is TRBV5-6, the J call TRBJ2-7; TRBD2 matches 8 bases. The junction had 12 bases not matched to a gene; V was cut back by 4 bases and J by 3 bases. This CDR3 region has 16 residues. Per the germline V gene, CDR1 is SGHDT and CDR2 is YYEEEE. The CDR3 region has the DNA TGTGCCAGCAGCCAAACCACACCAACTAGCGGCTACGAGCAGTACTTC. Translation: CASSQTTPTSGYEQYF.

The chain couples TRBV7-9 to TRBJ2-1; D may be TRBD2 (5 bases). V lost 5 bases and J lost 0, with 23 bases in between. The CDR3 consists of 19 residues. The germline V gene encodes CDR1 SEHNR and CDR2 FQNEAQ (reference sequence). CDR3: CASSPRRTKDLHSYNEQFF. CDR3 DNA: TGTGCCAGCAGCCCGAGGCGAACGAAGGACTTACACTCCTACAATGAGCAGTTCTTC.

The chain recombines TRBV19 with TRBJ2-5; possible D gene TRBD1, 5 bases. The CDR3 sequence is 14 residues long. V lost 4 bases and J lost 1, with 10 bases in between. From germline, CDR1 is LNHDA and CDR2 SQIVND (reference sequence). The CDR3 sequence is CASSNRQPQETQYF. The CDR3 DNA reads as TGTGCCAGTAGTAACCGACAGCCCCAAGAGACCCAGTACTTC. The full variable domain, rest sourced from reference TRBV19 and TRBJ2-5, is DGGITQSPKYLFRKEGQNVTLSCEQNLNHDAMYWYRQDPGQGLRLIYYSQIVNDFQKGDIAEGYSVSREKKESFPLTVTSAQKNPTAFYLCASSNRQPQETQYFGPGTRLLVL.